This TCR beta chain was recorded in a study of blood T cell repertoires in COVID-19. Study summary: The analysed material was cDNA or gDNA that came from T cells, B-cell-depleted T cells, or PBMCs.

Methods used by the authors: By means of reference gene primer amplification, nucleated cell counts were estimated. The protocol was immunoSEQ multiplex PCR, while the TCRdb copy is restricted to in-frame clones and leaves out a portion. That table furnishes V, J and clone size, whereas the DNA furnished D and trimming. Seen here are about 480,000 clones, around 89% observed once, and the top ten hold 4% to 4.5%. This CDR3 is 15 amino acids long. The J segment lost 8 bases and the V segment lost 0 bases, leaving 5 bases of the junction unmatched. CDR1 MNHEY and CDR2 SVGAGI come from the germline V gene.

The rearrangement uses TRBV6-5 and TRBJ2-1; TRBD2 agrees at 9 bases. The clonotype comes from a woman aged 30 to 39 with acute or convalescent COVID-19. Sequenced material: peripheral blood. The CDR3 DNA follows: TGTGCCAGCAGTTACTCGGGACTAGCAAGCGATGAGCAGTTCTTC. Its protein product is CASSYSGLASDEQFF.